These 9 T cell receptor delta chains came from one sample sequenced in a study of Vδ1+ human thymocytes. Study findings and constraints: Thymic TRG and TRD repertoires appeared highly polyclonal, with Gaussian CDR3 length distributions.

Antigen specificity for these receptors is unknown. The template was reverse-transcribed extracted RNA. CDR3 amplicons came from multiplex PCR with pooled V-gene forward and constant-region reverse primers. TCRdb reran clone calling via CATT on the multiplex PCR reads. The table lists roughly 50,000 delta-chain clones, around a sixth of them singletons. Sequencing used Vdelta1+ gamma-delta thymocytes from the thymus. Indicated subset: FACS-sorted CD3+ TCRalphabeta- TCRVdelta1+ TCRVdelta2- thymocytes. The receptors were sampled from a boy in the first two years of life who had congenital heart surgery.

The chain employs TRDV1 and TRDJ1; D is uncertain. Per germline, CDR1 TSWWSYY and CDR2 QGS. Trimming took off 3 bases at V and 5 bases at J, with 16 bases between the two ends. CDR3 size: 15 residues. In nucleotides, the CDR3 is TGTGCTCTTGGGGACCTCCGCGCGCTAACGGATAAACTCATCTTT. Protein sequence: CALGDLRALTDKLIF.

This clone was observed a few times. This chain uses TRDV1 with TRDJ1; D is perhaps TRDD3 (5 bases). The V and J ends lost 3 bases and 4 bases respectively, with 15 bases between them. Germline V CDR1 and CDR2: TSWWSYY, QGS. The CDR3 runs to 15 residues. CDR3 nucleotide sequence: TGTGCTCTTGGGGAGCTGCCACGTGGATACGATAAACTCATCTTT. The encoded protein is CALGELPRGYDKLIF.

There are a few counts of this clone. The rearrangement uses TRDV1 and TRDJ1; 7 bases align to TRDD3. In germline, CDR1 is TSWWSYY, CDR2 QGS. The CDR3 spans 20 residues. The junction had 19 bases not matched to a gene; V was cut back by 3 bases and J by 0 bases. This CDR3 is CALGELGAILLGEYTDKLIF. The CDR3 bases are TGTGCTCTTGGGGAGCTTGGAGCGATACTGTTGGGGGAGTACACCGATAAACTCATCTTT.

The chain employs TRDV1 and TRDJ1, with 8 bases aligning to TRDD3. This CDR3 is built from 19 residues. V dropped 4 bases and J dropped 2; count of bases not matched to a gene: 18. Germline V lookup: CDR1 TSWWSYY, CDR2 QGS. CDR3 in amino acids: CALGVSRRVWGTDTDKLIF. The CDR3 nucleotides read TGTGCTCTTGGGGTATCCCGGCGCGTCTGGGGGACTGATACCGATAAACTCATCTTT.

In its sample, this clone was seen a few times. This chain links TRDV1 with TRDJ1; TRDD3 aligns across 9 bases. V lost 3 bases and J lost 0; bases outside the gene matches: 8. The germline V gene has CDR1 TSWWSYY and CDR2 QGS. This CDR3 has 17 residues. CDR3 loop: CALGDPLLGDYTDKLIF. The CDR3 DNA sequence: TGTGCTCTTGGGGATCCCCTACTGGGGGACTACACCGATAAACTCATCTTT.

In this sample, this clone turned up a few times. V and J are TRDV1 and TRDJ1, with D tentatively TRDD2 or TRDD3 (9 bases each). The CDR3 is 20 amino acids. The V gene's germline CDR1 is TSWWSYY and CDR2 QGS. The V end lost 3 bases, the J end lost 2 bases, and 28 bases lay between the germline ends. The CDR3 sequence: CALGDLPTEGGGYFTDKLIF. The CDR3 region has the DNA TGTGCTCTTGGGGACCTTCCTACTGAGGGTGGGGGATATTTTACCGATAAACTCATCTTT.

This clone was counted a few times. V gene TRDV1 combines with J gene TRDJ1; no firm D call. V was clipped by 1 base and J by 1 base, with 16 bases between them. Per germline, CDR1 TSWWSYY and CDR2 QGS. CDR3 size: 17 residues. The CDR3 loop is CALGEPEKMTSTDKLIF. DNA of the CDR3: TGTGCTCTTGGGGAACCCGAAAAAATGACTTCCACCGATAAACTCATCTTT.

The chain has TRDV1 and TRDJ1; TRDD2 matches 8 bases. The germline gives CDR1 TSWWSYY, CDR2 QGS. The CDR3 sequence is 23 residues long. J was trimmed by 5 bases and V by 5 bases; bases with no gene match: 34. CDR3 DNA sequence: TGTGCTCTTGGGCAGTTCTTCCTACACGGGCCAGACGCTATTGTTAGTAACCCGGATAAACTCATCTTT. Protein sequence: CALGQFFLHGPDAIVSNPDKLIF.

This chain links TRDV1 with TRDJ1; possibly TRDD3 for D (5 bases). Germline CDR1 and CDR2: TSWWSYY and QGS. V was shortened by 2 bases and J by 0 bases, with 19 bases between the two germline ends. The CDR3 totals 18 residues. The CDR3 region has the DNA TGTGCTCTTGGGGAAGTAAGGGGGGTCTCATTCTACACCGATAAACTCATCTTT. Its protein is CALGEVRGVSFYTDKLIF.